This record covers a single T cell receptor (beta chain). There is no known antigen for this receptor. Per-base qualities were not stored, and no clone one base away is much larger. cDNA was synthesized by template-switch 5'RACE using a primer with a 10-nucleotide random unique molecular identifier that tagged each TCR transcript. Every sequencing run covered 15-18 subjects and yielded more than 200 million TCR-beta sequences. The RNeasy kit was used for extraction of total RNA. Using the KAPA Real-time Library Amplification kit, TCR-beta VDJ regions were amplified with primers for the TCR constant region and the 5'RACE anchor. Sample indexes and Illumina adaptors were added in a first PCR, and a second PCR then increased library yield. The roughly 650 bp TCR product was size-selected on a 2% E-gel SizeSelection system after Ampure bead purification. Before pooling, library quality was checked on a Bioanalyzer, concentration was measured with Qubit, and libraries were quantified with the Kapa Library Quantification kit. An Illumina HiSeq 2500 sequenced the libraries paired-end 2 x 150 bp. To increase sequence diversity, 25-30% phiX was spiked into each library pool. Concerning the study's data processing: Quality-filtered reads were processed with the UMI-based MiGEC pipeline, which removed over 75% of raw TCR sequences during error correction. IMGT germline references were used for aligning VDJ genes, and each clonotype was defined as a unique CDR3 amino acid sequence together with its V-J genes. Clonal expansion, Shannon diversity and CDR3 relatedness (CalcPairwiseDistances, ClusterSamples) were evaluated with VDJtools, and phylogenetic trees were built with CLCbio workbench. A clone was classed as expanded if it had 8 or more unique UMIs, a cutoff based on coefficient-of-variation modelling across technical triplicates. The public sequencing data were trimmed at Q25 with fastp and processed into clonotypes with MiXCR by TCRdb, which kept only in-frame beta chains. A single entry per CDR3 protein holds the most common genes and DNA from its merged rows. TCRdb, not the authors, supplied the V and J calls. Present in this sample are 65,000 to 75,000 distinct CDR3 sequences, approximately 4.6% of which were seen just once. The ten largest make up roughly 2.4% of the sample.

This entry comes from a study of neurological immune-mediated disorders (dated 2019 in TCRdb). In the study overall: Among the roughly 35 multiple sclerosis patients, relapsing-remitting MS accounted for around 30 and secondary progressive MS accounted for 3. The cohort comprised around 70 subjects: about 14 HAM/TSP patients, some 34 multiple sclerosis patients and about 20 healthy controls. Peripheral blood TCR-beta repertoires from patients with HTLV-I-associated myelopathy (HAM/TSP), patients with multiple sclerosis, and healthy controls were compared in the study using UMI-based sequencing. The approximately 100 TCR-beta libraries included longitudinal samples, technical triplicates and paired sorted CD4+ and CD8+ T-cell subsets alongside PBMC samples.

The germline V gene gives CDR1 as SGHTA and CDR2 as FQGNSA. Trimming takes 0 bases from V and 1 base from J, and the germline ends sit 15 bases apart. From the cysteine up to the phenylalanine, the CDR3 has a length of 17 residues. The sequence is cut down to CDR3 DNA, 51 bases in frame from base 1. Libraries from unsorted PBMCs were made from 2 million PBMCs kept in RNAlater at -80 degrees C until RNA extraction. The multiple sclerosis patients were enrolled in a US clinical protocol that used magnetic resonance imaging to evaluate disease progression. PBMCs were separated from peripheral blood using Ficoll-Hypaque density gradient centrifugation and then cryopreserved in liquid nitrogen. The research as a whole found: Expanded clones from different subjects shared no identical CDR3 amino acid sequences, which suggests that TCR-beta repertoires were private in all groups. No association of the MS cluster with clinical or MRI features was observed, and the need for larger cohorts was stated by the authors. In phylogenetic analysis, the repertoires of 18 of 34 MS patients grouped into a cluster of related CDR3 sequences, which suggests a possible signature at the repertoire level. TCR clonal expansion was greatest in HAM/TSP patients and smallest in MS patients, who ranked below even healthy controls.

The sample comprised PBMCs. The sequence was obtained from a woman aged 70 to 79 with multiple sclerosis. This receptor chain uses TRBV7-2 and TRBJ2-5; TRBD2 could be the D gene, as 6 bases match. At the DNA level, the sequence is TGTGCCAGCAGCTTAGCCGGTGTAGCGGAGCCCCAAGAGACCCAGTACTTC. Its coded protein is CASSLAGVAEPQETQYF.